The subject of this entry is one T cell receptor (beta chain). Its matching antigen is unknown. 5'RACE template switching generated TCR cDNA, adding a universal primer site and UMIs. TCRdb used MiXCR to reprocess the 5' RACE reads, holding one entry per CDR3 protein. The table has about 160,000 distinct CDR3 sequences, roughly a tenth seen once. The germline V and J ends were trimmed by 8 bases and 5 bases, with 12 bases remaining between them. The CDR3 covers 12 residues. This sample was included in a study of T cells after yellow fever vaccination. Study details: When fractions had low cell numbers, they were prepared with SMART-Seq v4 Ultra Low Input. Study-wide points: Weaker overall was a secondary response that nonetheless peaked faster, on day 5 versus 15. Booster samples showed a return of most primary-vaccination clones (roughly 96% CD4, around 88% CD8).

The gene calls are TRBV12-3 or TRBV12-4 and TRBJ2-5, with unresolved D. The clonotype was recovered from a man younger than 30 who received the YFV17D yellow fever vaccine. The input for sequencing was CD8+ T cells sorted from PBMCs, taken 45 days after the yellow fever booster vaccination. The DNA for the CDR3 is TGTGCCAGCTCTACGGTCGTGGAGACCCAGTACTTC. The encoded protein is CASSTVVETQYF.